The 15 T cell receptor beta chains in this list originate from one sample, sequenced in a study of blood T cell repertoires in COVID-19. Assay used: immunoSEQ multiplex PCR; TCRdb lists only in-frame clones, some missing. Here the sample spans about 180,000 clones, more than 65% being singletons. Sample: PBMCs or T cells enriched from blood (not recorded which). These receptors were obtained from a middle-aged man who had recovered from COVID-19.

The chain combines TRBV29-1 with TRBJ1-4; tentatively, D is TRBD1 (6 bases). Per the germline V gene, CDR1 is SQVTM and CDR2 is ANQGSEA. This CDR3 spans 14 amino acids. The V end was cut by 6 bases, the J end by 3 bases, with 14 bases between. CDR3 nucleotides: TGCAGCGTCGGCAGGGGACGTTCTAATGAAAAACTGTTTTTT. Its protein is CSVGRGRSNEKLFF.

CDR3 amino acids: CASRGGQGPYNEQFF. CDR3 nucleotides: TGTGCCAGCAGAGGGGGACAGGGCCCCTACAATGAGCAGTTCTTC. The V call is TRBV2, the J call TRBJ2-1; 9 bases line up with TRBD1. V shed 6 bases, J shed 2 bases, and the junction held 5 bases outside the gene matches. This CDR3 has 15 residues. Germline V gives CDR1 SNHLY, CDR2 FYNNEI.

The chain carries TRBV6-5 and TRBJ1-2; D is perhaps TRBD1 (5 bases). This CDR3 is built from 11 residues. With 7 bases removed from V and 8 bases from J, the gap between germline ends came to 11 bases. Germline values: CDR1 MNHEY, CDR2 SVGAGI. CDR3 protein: CASKRGGGYTF. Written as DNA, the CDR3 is TGTGCCAGCAAAAGGGGAGGGGGCTACACCTTC.

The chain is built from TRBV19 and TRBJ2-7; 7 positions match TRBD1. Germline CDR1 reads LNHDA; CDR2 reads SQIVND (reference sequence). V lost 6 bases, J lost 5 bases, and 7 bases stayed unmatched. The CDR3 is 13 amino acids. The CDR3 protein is CASSRQGIHEQYF. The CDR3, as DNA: TGTGCCAGTAGCAGACAGGGAATCCACGAGCAGTACTTC. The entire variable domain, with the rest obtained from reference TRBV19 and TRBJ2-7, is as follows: DGGITQSPKYLFRKEGQNVTLSCEQNLNHDAMYWYRQDPGQGLRLIYYSQIVNDFQKGDIAEGYSVSREKKESFPLTVTSAQKNPTAFYLCASSRQGIHEQYFGPGTRLTVT.

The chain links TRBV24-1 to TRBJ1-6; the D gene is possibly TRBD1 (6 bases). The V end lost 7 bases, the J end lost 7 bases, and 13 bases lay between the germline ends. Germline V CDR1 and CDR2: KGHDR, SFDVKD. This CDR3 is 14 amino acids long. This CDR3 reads CATRGAGANSPLHF. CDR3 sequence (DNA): TGTGCCACCAGGGGAGCAGGGGCAAATTCACCCCTCCACTTT.

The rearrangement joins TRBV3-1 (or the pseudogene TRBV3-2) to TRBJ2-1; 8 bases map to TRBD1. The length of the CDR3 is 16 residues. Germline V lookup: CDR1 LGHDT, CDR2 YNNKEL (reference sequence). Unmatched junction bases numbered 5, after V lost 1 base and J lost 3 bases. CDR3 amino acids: CASSQVGDRNYNEQFF. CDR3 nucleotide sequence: TGTGCCAGCAGCCAAGTGGGGGACAGGAACTACAATGAGCAGTTCTTC.

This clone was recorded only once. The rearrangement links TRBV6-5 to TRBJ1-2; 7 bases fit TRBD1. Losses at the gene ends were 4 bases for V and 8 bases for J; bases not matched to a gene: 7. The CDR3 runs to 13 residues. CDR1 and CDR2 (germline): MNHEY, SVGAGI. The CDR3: CASSLTGIGGYTF. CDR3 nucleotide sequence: TGTGCCAGCAGTTTGACAGGGATCGGGGGCTACACCTTC.

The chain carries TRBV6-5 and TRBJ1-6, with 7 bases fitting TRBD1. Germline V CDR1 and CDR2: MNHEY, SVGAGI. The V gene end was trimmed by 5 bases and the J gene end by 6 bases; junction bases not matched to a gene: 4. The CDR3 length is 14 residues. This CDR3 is CASSRDRGNSPLHF. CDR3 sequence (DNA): TGTGCCAGCAGTCGGGACAGAGGTAATTCACCCCTCCACTTT.

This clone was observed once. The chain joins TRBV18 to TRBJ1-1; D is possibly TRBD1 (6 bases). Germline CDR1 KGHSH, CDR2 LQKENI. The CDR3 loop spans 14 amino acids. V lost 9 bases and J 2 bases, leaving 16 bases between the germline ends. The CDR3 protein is CASSKSQGNTEAFF. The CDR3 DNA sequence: TGTGCCAGTTCAAAGTCACAGGGAAACACTGAAGCTTTCTTT.

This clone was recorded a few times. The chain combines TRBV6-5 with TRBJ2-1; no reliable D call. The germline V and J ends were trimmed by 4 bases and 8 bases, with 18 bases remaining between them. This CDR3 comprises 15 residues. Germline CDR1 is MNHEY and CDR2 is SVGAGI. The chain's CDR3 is CASSSHPLLADEQFF. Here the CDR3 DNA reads TGTGCCAGCAGTTCACACCCCTTGTTGGCCGATGAGCAGTTCTTC.

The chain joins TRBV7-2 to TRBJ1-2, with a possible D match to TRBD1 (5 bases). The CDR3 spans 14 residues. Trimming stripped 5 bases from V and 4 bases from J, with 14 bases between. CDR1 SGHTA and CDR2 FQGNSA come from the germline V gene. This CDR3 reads CASSRGGTPYGYTF. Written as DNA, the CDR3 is TGTGCCAGCAGCCGGGGGGGGACCCCCTATGGCTACACCTTC.

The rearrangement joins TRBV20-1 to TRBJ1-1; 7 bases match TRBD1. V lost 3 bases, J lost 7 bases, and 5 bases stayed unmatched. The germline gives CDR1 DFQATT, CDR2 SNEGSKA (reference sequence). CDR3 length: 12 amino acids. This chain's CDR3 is CSASRRTGEAFF. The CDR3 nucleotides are TGCAGTGCTAGTCGTCGGACAGGTGAAGCTTTCTTT.

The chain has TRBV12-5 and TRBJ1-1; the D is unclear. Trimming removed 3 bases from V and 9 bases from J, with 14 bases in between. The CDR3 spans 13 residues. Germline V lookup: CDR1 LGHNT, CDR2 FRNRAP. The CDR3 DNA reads TGTGCTAGTGGTTTTGAGGAGAGATCAAAAGCTTTCTTT. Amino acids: CASGFEERSKAFF.

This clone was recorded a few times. The DNA for the CDR3 is TGCAGCGTTGGGGACAGGGGAGCTAACTATGGCTACACCTTC. This sequence encodes CSVGDRGANYGYTF. The rearrangement links TRBV29-1 to TRBJ1-2; 10 bases fit TRBD1. The CDR3 sequence is 14 residues long. Trimming cost V 4 bases and J 0 bases; bases outside gene matches: 2. The germline V gene encodes CDR1 SQVTM and CDR2 ANQGSEA.

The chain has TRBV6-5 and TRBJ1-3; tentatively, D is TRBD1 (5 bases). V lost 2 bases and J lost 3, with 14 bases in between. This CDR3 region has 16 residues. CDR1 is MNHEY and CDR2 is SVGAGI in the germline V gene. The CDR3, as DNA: TGTGCCAGCAGTTACGCGAAAGACAGTATTGGAAACACCATATATTTT. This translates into CASSYAKDSIGNTIYF.